A single sample is the source of the 10 T cell receptor beta chains below, sequenced in a study of T cells expressing NK-cell markers. TCRdb re-called the 5' RACE reads and shows each CDR3 protein once, DNA omitted. This listing includes roughly 450,000 distinct CDR3 sequences. Sequenced: blood T cells: a sorted CD56 or NKG2C T cell subset, CD4+ or CD8+ T cells, or bulk PBMC T cells (not recorded which). The source of these receptors is a woman between 50 and 59 years old in good health.

CDR3 region: CASSFDRVEKFF. This sequence joins TRBV7-8 and TRBJ2-1; the D call from TCRdb, TRBD1, cannot be confirmed without DNA. Germline values: CDR1 SGHVS, CDR2 FQNEAQ. This CDR3 comprises 12 residues. The entire variable domain, with the rest obtained from reference TRBV7-8 and TRBJ2-1, is as follows: GAGVSQSPRYKVAKRGQDVALRCDPISGHVSLFWYQQALGQGPEFLTYFQNEAQLDKSGLPSDRFFAERPEGSVSTLKIQRTQQEDSAVYLCASSFDRVEKFFGPGTRLTVL.

The rearrangement links TRBV12-3 or TRBV12-4 to TRBJ2-3. The CDR3 consists of 14 residues. CDR3 amino acids: CASSLSGIGDTQYF.

The chain employs TRBV18 and TRBJ1-1; lacking DNA, the TRBD1 call made by TCRdb goes unchecked. The CDR3 is made up of 13 amino acids. The germline V gene has CDR1 KGHSH and CDR2 LQKENI. Here the CDR3 reads CASSPGTRTEAFF. The full variable domain, in which reference TRBV18 and TRBJ1-1 provide the parts outside the CDR3, is NAGVMQNPRHLVRRRGQEARLRCSPMKGHSHVYWYRQLPEEGLKFMVYLQKENIIDESGMPKERFSAEFPKEGPSILRIQQVVRGDSAAYFCASSPGTRTEAFFGQGTRLTVV.

The chain is built from TRBV5-1 and TRBJ1-1. Germline CDR1 is SGHRS and CDR2 is YFSETQ. The CDR3 loop spans 18 amino acids. CDR3 sequence reads: CASSLEGSSTVLATEAFF.

The rearrangement links TRBV24-1 to TRBJ1-1. CDR3 length: 13 residues. Germline values: CDR1 KGHDR, CDR2 SFDVKD. This CDR3 reads CATSDFWNTEAFF.

This sequence joins TRBV27 and TRBJ2-5; TCRdb's D call, TRBD2, is unchecked because there is no DNA. The germline V gene has CDR1 MNHEY and CDR2 SMNVEV (reference sequence). The length of the CDR3 is 15 residues. This CDR3 reads CASSLGGGVIETQYF.

V usage is TRBV5-1 and J usage is TRBJ1-1; TCRdb returns TRBD1, unconfirmable since there is no DNA. This CDR3 has 17 residues. Germline V gene lookup returns CDR1 SGHRS and CDR2 YFSETQ. This chain's CDR3 is CASSLAGGKGMNTEAFF.

The rearrangement joins TRBV5-1 to TRBJ2-2; TCRdb's assignment of TRBD1 cannot be checked, as there is no DNA. This CDR3 has 15 amino acids. Germline CDR1 SGHRS, CDR2 YFSETQ. CDR3 loop: CASSNLQGIPGELFF.

The rearrangement uses TRBV2 and TRBJ2-7; checking the TCRdb D call of TRBD1 is not possible without DNA. Germline values: CDR1 SNHLY, CDR2 FYNNEI. The CDR3 totals 13 residues. The CDR3 region is CASGGHPTYEQYF.

The chain joins TRBV20-1 to TRBJ2-2; TCRdb calls TRBD2, which cannot be checked without DNA. The CDR3 is 13 residues long. CDR1 is DFQATT, CDR2 SNEGSKA, per germline (reference sequence). The CDR3 sequence is CSAEAGLGTKLFF.